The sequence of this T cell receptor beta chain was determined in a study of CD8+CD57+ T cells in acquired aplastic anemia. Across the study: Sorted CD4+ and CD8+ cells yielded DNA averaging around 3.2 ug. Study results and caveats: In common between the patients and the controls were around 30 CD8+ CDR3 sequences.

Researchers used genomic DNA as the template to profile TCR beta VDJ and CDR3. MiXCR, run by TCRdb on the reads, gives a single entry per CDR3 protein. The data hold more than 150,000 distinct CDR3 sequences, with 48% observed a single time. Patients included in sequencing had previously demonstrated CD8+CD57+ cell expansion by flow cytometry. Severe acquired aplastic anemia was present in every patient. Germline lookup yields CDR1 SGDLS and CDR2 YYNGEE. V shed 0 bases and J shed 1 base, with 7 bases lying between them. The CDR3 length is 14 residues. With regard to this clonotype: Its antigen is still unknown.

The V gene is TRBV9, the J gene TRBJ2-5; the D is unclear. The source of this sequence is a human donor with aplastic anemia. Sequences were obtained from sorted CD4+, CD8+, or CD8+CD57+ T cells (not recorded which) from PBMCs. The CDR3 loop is CASSVGAAQETQYF. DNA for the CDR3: TGTGCCAGCAGCGTAGGGGCAGCCCAAGAGACCCAGTACTTC.